This T cell receptor (beta chain) was sequenced during a study of blood T cell repertoires in COVID-19. Background on the study: Acute-phase and convalescent COVID-19 samples originated in the United States, Italy and Spain. From T cells, B-cell-depleted T cells, or PBMCs came the material, which was cDNA or gDNA.

Authors' analysis steps: The assay estimated nucleated cells by amplifying reference gene primers. TCRdb keeps only in-frame clones here, not all; method: immunoSEQ multiplex PCR. That table gives V, J and clone size, and the DNA gave D and trimming. Found here are under 150,000 clones, around 79% of them singletons; the top ten hold 3% to 4.5%. Trimming left V 2 bases short and J 4 bases short, with 5 bases between. The CDR3 has 12 amino acids. From germline, CDR1 is GTSNPN and CDR2 SVGIG (reference sequence). The V and J genes are TRBV30 and TRBJ2-2; unclear D gene. This receptor was identified in a man between 60 and 70 years old with acute or convalescent COVID-19. Source material: peripheral blood. The DNA for the CDR3 is TGTGCCTGGAGTACGGTCACCGGGGAGCTGTTTTTT. The encoded protein is CAWSTVTGELFF. Complete variable domain (other parts from reference TRBV30 and TRBJ2-2): SQTIHQWPATLVQPVGSPLSLECTVEGTSNPNLYWYRQAAGRGLQLLFYSVGIGQISSEVPQNLSASRPQDRQFILSSKKLLLSDSGFYLCAWSTVTGELFFGEGSRLTVL.